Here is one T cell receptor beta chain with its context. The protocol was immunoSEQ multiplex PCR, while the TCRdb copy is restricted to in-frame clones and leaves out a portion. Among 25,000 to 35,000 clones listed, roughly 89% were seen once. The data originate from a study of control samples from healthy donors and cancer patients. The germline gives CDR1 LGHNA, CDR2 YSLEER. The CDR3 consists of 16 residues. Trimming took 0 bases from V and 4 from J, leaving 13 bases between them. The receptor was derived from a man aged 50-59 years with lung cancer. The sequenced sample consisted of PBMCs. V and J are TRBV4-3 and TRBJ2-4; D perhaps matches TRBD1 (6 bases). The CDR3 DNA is TGCGCCAGCAGCCAAGATTTTTGGACAGAGAAAAACATTCAGTACTTC. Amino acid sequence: CASSQDFWTEKNIQYF.